A selection of T cell receptor beta chains follows, all from one sample in a study of shared clonotypes between healthy human individuals. Produced via immunoSEQ multiplex PCR; TCRdb's table is partial and in-frame only. Of over a million clones listed, 70% to 80% are singletons. The sample comprised memory CD4+ T cells from PBMCs. The source of these receptors is a man aged 18 to 30 in good health. Some clones in this sample may be carry-over from other donors' samples. Each CDR3 is given with its conserved first and last residue. D genes are given only for firm matches. Clone size is not always given. Where it is, it says once, few, many or a class for expanded clones.

abundance	v_gene	d_gene	j_gene	CDR3nt	CDR3aa
-	TRBV7-3	TRBD2	TRBJ2-2	TGTGCCAGCAGCCCTAATAGCGGGGCGGGGGAGCTGTTTTTT	CASSPNSGAGELFF
-	TRBV9	TRBD2	TRBJ2-3	TGTGCCAGCAGCGGCAGCGGGAGCCCGCCAGATACGCAGTATTTT	CASSGSGSPPDTQYF
-	TRBV7-2	-	TRBJ2-2	TGTGCCAGCAGCTTACTGACGGGAGCCTTGGCCGGGGAGCTGTTTTTT	CASSLLTGALAGELFF
-	TRBV5-1	TRBD1	TRBJ2-2	TGCGCCAGCAGCTTGCGCTTCCCAGGGGGCAACACCGGGGAGCTGTTTTTT	CASSLRFPGGNTGELFF
-	TRBV28	TRBD1	TRBJ1-4	TGTGCCAGCCTCGACAGGGGGTTCGAAAAACTGTTTTTT	CASLDRGFEKLFF
-	TRBV7-3	TRBD1	TRBJ1-3	TGTGCCAGCAGCTTGGGACAGCCCTCTGGAAACACCATATATTTT	CASSLGQPSGNTIYF
-	TRBV19	-	TRBJ2-5	TGTGCCAGTAGTAGACGTCTCCGGGAGACCCAGTACTTC	CASSRRLRETQYF
once	TRBV2	-	TRBJ1-4	TGTGCCAGCAGTTTAGTCGCAACTAATGAAAAACTGTTTTTT	CASSLVATNEKLFF
-	TRBV2	-	TRBJ2-7	TGTGCCAGCAGGTTTTACGAGCAGTACTTC	CASRFYEQYF
-	TRBV28	-	TRBJ1-2	TGTGCCAGCAGGCGGGGGCCAGCCTATGGCTACACCTTC	CASRRGPAYGYTF
once	TRBV28	-	TRBJ2-7	TGTGCCAGCAGTTCCCCCCCCTCCGAGCAGTACTTC	CASSSPPSEQYF
-	TRBV4-2	TRBD1	TRBJ2-3	TGTGCCAGCAGCCAAGATCGAGCAGGACAGGGGAGAGCAGATACGCAGTATTTT	CASSQDRAGQGRADTQYF
-	TRBV2	-	TRBJ1-2	TGTGCCAGCAGTCCCGGGAGCTGGGAAGGCTACACCTTC	CASSPGSWEGYTF
-	TRBV19	-	TRBJ2-7	TGTGCCAGTAGTGAGACGGACTCCCTCTCCTACGAGCAGTACTTC	CASSETDSLSYEQYF
few	TRBV9	-	TRBJ1-1	TGTGCCAGCAGCTCCGGGACTGGTTCGGCCACTGAAGCTTTCTTT	CASSSGTGSATEAFF
few	TRBV28	-	TRBJ2-6	TGTGCCAGCAGTTTGGGGTGGGGGTCTGGGGCCAACGTCCTGACTTTC	CASSLGWGSGANVLTF
-	TRBV7-9	-	TRBJ1-2	TGTGCCAGCAGCCCGGGCGGCTATGGCTACACCTTC	CASSPGGYGYTF
-	TRBV5-1	TRBD1	TRBJ1-2	TGCGCCAGCAGAGTTGACAGGGAACGCGACTATGGCTACACCTTC	CASRVDRERDYGYTF
-	TRBV5-1	TRBD2	TRBJ2-7	TGCGCCAGCAGCTTGGTGAAGGAGGCTAGCGGGACCGACTACGAGCAGTACTTC	CASSLVKEASGTDYEQYF
-	TRBV7-9	TRBD1	TRBJ2-7	TGTGCCAGCAGCTGGGGGACAGCCGAGCAGTACTTC	CASSWGTAEQYF
-	TRBV30	-	TRBJ1-1	TGTGCCCGGAGTGTACTGGTAAACACTGAAGCTTTCTTT	CARSVLVNTEAFF
many	TRBV28	-	TRBJ2-3	TGTGCCAGCAGTTTTTGGCCAAGGGGGTCAGATACGCAGTATTTT	CASSFWPRGSDTQYF
-	TRBV23-1	-	TRBJ2-3	TGCGCCAGCAGTCAAGCACCCCGCGATACGCAGTATTTT	CASSQAPRDTQYF
-	TRBV4-3	-	TRBJ1-3	TGCGCCAGCAGCCAGTTCCGGGTACCTGGAAACACCATATATTTT	CASSQFRVPGNTIYF
-	TRBV27	TRBD1	TRBJ2-7	TGTGCCAGCAGTTCGCTCGGACAGGGTAACTCCTACGAGCAGTACTTC	CASSSLGQGNSYEQYF
-	TRBV10-2	-	TRBJ2-7	TGCGCCAGCAGTGGACCAGGCCAGGGTAGATACGAGCAGTACTTC	CASSGPGQGRYEQYF
-	TRBV11-3	TRBD1	TRBJ2-7	TGTGCCAGCAGCCTACAGGGGGGCTACGAGCAGTACTTC	CASSLQGGYEQYF
-	TRBV18	-	TRBJ2-7	TGTGCCAGCTCACAAACAGACGGCTACGAGCAGTACTTC	CASSQTDGYEQYF
-	TRBV7-6	-	TRBJ2-7	TGTGCCAGCAGCTCCCGGGACTCGGGCTACGAGCAGTACTTC	CASSSRDSGYEQYF
-	TRBV18	TRBD2	TRBJ2-7	TGTGCCAGCTCACCAGGACTAGCGTACGAGCAGTACTTC	CASSPGLAYEQYF
-	TRBV20-1	-	TRBJ2-5	TGCAGTGCTCAAGTGAGGGGGGCCCTCTACTTC	CSAQVRGALYF
-	TRBV6-5	-	TRBJ1-2	TGTGCCAGCAGTTACCAGGTCCCTGGAGGCTACACCTTC	CASSYQVPGGYTF